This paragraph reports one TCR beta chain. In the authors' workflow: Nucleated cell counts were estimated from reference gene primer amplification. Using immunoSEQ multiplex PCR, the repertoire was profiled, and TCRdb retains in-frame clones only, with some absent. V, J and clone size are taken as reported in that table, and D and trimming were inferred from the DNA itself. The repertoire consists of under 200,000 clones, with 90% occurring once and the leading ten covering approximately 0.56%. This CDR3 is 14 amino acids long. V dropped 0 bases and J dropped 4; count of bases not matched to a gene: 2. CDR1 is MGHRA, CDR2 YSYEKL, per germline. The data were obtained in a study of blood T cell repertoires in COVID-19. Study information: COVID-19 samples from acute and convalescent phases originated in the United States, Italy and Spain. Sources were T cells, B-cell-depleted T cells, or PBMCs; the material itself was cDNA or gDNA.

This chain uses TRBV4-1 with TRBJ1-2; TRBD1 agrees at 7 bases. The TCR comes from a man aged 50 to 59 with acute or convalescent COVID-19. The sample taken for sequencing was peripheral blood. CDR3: CASSQETGPYGYTF. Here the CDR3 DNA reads TGCGCCAGCAGCCAAGAGACAGGGCCCTATGGCTACACCTTC.